Reported below is one TCR beta chain. Assay used: immunoSEQ multiplex PCR; TCRdb lists only in-frame clones, some missing. The table has roughly 250,000 clones, about 86% seen once. The data derive from a study of blood T cell repertoires in COVID-19. Study at large: Acute and convalescent COVID-19 specimens originated in the United States, Italy and Spain. T cells, B-cell-depleted T cells, or PBMCs supplied cDNA or gDNA.

The sequenced sample was peripheral blood. The source of this sequence is an elderly woman with acute or convalescent COVID-19.

CDR3: CASTSDRVVQYF. DNA for the CDR3: TGTGCCAGCACGTCGGACAGGGTGGTCCAGTACTTC. The rearrangement links TRBV2 to TRBJ2-5; 8 bases agree with TRBD1. The CDR3 has 12 residues. V was pared by 7 bases and J by 10 bases, with 8 bases of the junction left unmatched. The germline V gene has CDR1 SNHLY and CDR2 FYNNEI.